Listed here are 27 T cell receptor beta chains from one sample, sequenced in a study of blood T cells in healthy people across ages. Primed by a sample-barcoded 5' primer and a J-beta primer mix, a second PCR proceeded for about 6 to 11 cycles. A single record per CDR3 protein comes from TCRdb applying MiXCR to the 5' RACE reads. Here the sample spans about 670,000 distinct CDR3 sequences, roughly 43% being singletons. Specimen: blood. Every receptor here comes from an elderly man in good health.

The CDR3 here is CASSPGRVPGRELFF. In nucleotides, the CDR3 is TGTGCCAGCAGCCCCGGAAGAGTCCCTGGCAGGGAGCTGTTTTTT. The rearrangement joins TRBV7-2 to TRBJ2-2; D ambiguous. This CDR3 contains 15 residues. Per the germline V gene, CDR1 is SGHTA and CDR2 is FQGNSA. Trimming took off 5 bases at V and 9 bases at J, with 19 bases between the two ends.

There are many counts of this clonotype. The chain has TRBV7-8 and TRBJ1-4, with 7 bases that match TRBD1. Per the germline V gene, CDR1 is SGHVS and CDR2 is FQNEAQ. V lost 1 base and J lost 3; bases outside the gene matches: 5. This CDR3 region has 16 residues. In DNA, the CDR3 is TGTGCCAGCAGCTTAGTTTTGGGACAGTCTAATGAAAAACTGTTTTTT. It translates to CASSLVLGQSNEKLFF.

Regarding this clonotype: It may be a read error: a sequence one base away is much more abundant. The chain recombines TRBV20-1 with TRBJ2-2; TRBD1 matches 7 bases. The germline V gene encodes CDR1 DFQATT and CDR2 SNEGSKA (reference sequence). The CDR3 loop spans 18 amino acids. Trimming removed 5 bases from V and 0 bases from J; junction bases left unmatched: 15. CDR3 protein: CSAPTMTGQFTNTGELFF. Here the CDR3 DNA reads TGCAGTGCTCCCACAATGACAGGGCAGTTTACGAACACCGGGGAGCTGTTTTTT.

This rearrangement joins TRBV9 to TRBJ1-2, with D perhaps matching TRBD1 (6 bases). Trimming removed 3 bases from V and 4 bases from J, with 16 bases in between. Germline V gene sequence: CDR1 SGDLS, CDR2 YYNGEE. The CDR3 totals 15 residues. The CDR3 bases are TGTGCCAGCAGCGAAGTAGCACGGGGGCCCTATGGCTACACCTTC. It codes for CASSEVARGPYGYTF.

The chain employs TRBV20-1 and TRBJ2-2, with TRBD1 matching over 9 bases. V lost 5 bases and J lost 3; bases outside the gene matches: 7. In germline, CDR1 is DFQATT, CDR2 SNEGSKA (reference sequence). The CDR3 covers 15 residues. CDR3 sequence (DNA): TGCAGTGCTTCCTACAGGGGGCTGGACACCGGGGAGCTGTTTTTT. Translation: CSASYRGLDTGELFF.

The chain is built from TRBV27 and TRBJ1-1; D is perhaps TRBD1 (5 bases). Germline lookup yields CDR1 MNHEY and CDR2 SMNVEV (reference sequence). This CDR3 spans 12 amino acids. The V end lost 6 bases, the J end lost 11 bases, and 16 bases lay between the germline ends. CDR3 loop: CASSPPTGEAFF. CDR3 bases: TGTGCCAGCAGCCCCCCGACGGGGGAGGCTTTCTTT.

This sequence joins TRBV6-2 or TRBV6-3 and TRBJ1-2; D remains unclear. The germline gives CDR1 MNHEY, CDR2 SVGEGT. The CDR3 extends over 15 amino acids. V was trimmed by 2 bases and J by 7 bases, leaving 17 bases between them. The DNA of the CDR3 is TGTGCCAGCAGTTACCTGGACGGCGGGAAGAGTGGCTACACCTTC. It is translated as CASSYLDGGKSGYTF.

This clonotype was counted ten times or more. The chain links TRBV4-2 to TRBJ2-7; perhaps D is TRBD1 or TRBD2 (5 bases each). There are 16 residues in the CDR3. Germline lookup yields CDR1 LGHNA and CDR2 YNFKEQ. Trimming stripped 0 bases from V and 6 bases from J, with 18 bases between. The CDR3 loop is CASSQDLTGLLGEQYF. The CDR3 region has the DNA TGTGCCAGCAGCCAAGATCTCACAGGACTCCTAGGCGAGCAGTACTTC.

The chain combines TRBV11-2 with TRBJ2-2, with D tentatively TRBD2 (6 bases). The ends were cut back, 3 bases at V and 5 bases at J, with 7 bases in the middle. The CDR3 has 13 residues. Germline lookup yields CDR1 SGHAT and CDR2 FQNNGV. The CDR3: CASSFLATGELFF. The CDR3 nucleotides read TGTGCCAGCAGCTTTCTAGCGACCGGGGAGCTGTTTTTT.

This clonotype showed up just a few times. The chain combines TRBV28 with TRBJ2-7, with D possibly matching TRBD2 (6 bases). In germline, CDR1 is MDHEN, CDR2 SYDVKM. Trimming removed 4 bases from V and 7 bases from J, with 20 bases in between. CDR3 size: 15 residues. In nucleotides, the CDR3 is TGTGCCAGCAGTTCAGGAGGGAGGAGTCGCAATGAGCAGTACTTC. Protein product: CASSSGGRSRNEQYF.

This rearrangement joins TRBV6-5 to TRBJ2-5; 10 bases fit TRBD1. CDR3 length: 15 amino acids. Trimming cost V 8 bases and J 5 bases; bases outside gene matches: 11. From germline, CDR1 is MNHEY and CDR2 SVGAGI. The CDR3 DNA reads TGTGCCAGCGGCCTTCTCGGACAGGGGGAGGAGACCCAGTACTTC. It codes for CASGLLGQGEETQYF.

The chain links TRBV5-1 to TRBJ2-1; 7 bases are a match to TRBD2. There are 15 residues in the CDR3. Trimming removed 0 bases from V and 9 bases from J; junction bases left unmatched: 9. Germline V gene lookup returns CDR1 SGHRS and CDR2 YFSETQ. The CDR3 reads CASSLGTSGKGEQFF. The CDR3 coding sequence is TGCGCCAGCAGCTTGGGCACAAGCGGGAAGGGTGAGCAGTTCTTC.

J is TRBJ2-3 and V is TRBV29-1; 8 nucleotides match TRBD1. The junction had 11 bases not matched to a gene; V was cut back by 7 bases and J by 5 bases. Germline CDR1 is SQVTM and CDR2 is ANQGSEA. The CDR3 covers 14 residues. CDR3 region: CSAEQGALVDTQYF. The CDR3, as DNA: TGCAGCGCCGAGCAGGGGGCTCTGGTAGATACGCAGTATTTT.

The chain is built from TRBV12-3 or TRBV12-4 and TRBJ2-7; 8 nucleotides line up with TRBD1. V shed 1 base and J 6 bases; nucleotides not matched to a gene: 14. The length of the CDR3 is 17 residues. CDR3: CASSLGQGATQIGEQYF. The CDR3 DNA is TGTGCCAGCAGTTTAGGTCAGGGGGCTACCCAGATAGGCGAGCAGTACTTC.

The V gene is TRBV5-1, the J gene TRBJ1-1; unclear D gene. The CDR3 is made up of 14 amino acids. Germline-derived CDR1 and CDR2 are SGHRS and YFSETQ. The germline V and J ends were trimmed by 1 base and 4 bases, with 11 bases remaining between them. The chain's CDR3 is CASSLWAAGTEAFF. CDR3 nucleotide sequence: TGCGCCAGCAGCTTGTGGGCCGCGGGCACTGAAGCTTTCTTT.

The table lists this clonotype with a few counts. The CDR3 nucleotides are TGTGCCAGCAGCGCTTATAGGGGGGCTGGAAACATTCAGTACTTC. Translation: CASSAYRGAGNIQYF. The gene calls are TRBV7-9 and TRBJ2-4; D possibly matches TRBD1 or TRBD2 (6 bases each). V lost 5 bases and J lost 6, with 17 bases in between. This CDR3 has 15 residues. Germline CDR1 and CDR2: SEHNR and FQNEAQ (reference sequence).

This clonotype has more than one count but fewer than ten. The J gene is TRBJ1-2, the V gene TRBV4-1, with TRBD1 as a possible D gene (6 bases). The CDR3 is 16 amino acids. CDR1 and CDR2 from the germline V gene are MGHRA and YSYEKL. The germline V and J ends were trimmed by 1 base and 4 bases, with 16 bases remaining between them. In DNA form, the CDR3 reads TGCGCCAGCAGCCAAGTTTCCCCAGGGGAAACCTATGGCTACACCTTC. Protein sequence: CASSQVSPGETYGYTF.

The chain joins TRBV20-1 to TRBJ1-3; D remains unclear. The CDR3 has 16 residues. V was trimmed by 0 bases and J by 3 bases, leaving 15 bases between them. Germline V gene sequence: CDR1 DFQATT, CDR2 SNEGSKA (reference sequence). CDR3 residues: CSARDPFGDYGNTIYF. CDR3 nucleotide sequence: TGCAGTGCTAGAGATCCTTTCGGAGACTATGGAAACACCATATATTTT.

The rearrangement uses TRBV24-1 and TRBJ2-5; 14 bases align to TRBD2. V shed 4 bases, J shed 3 bases, and the junction held 6 bases outside the gene matches. CDR1 is KGHDR and CDR2 is SFDVKD in the germline V gene. The CDR3 contains 17 residues. This chain's CDR3 is CATSDRGLAGGKETQYF. CDR3 DNA sequence: TGTGCCACCAGTGACCGTGGACTAGCGGGAGGTAAAGAGACCCAGTACTTC.

The table lists this clonotype with a few counts. V is TRBV5-1 and J is TRBJ2-7; TRBD2 matches 9 bases. The CDR3 contains 15 residues. Germline CDR1 and CDR2: SGHRS and YFSETQ. V lost 2 bases to trimming and J lost 3 bases; unmatched junction nucleotides: 6. For the CDR3, the DNA is TGCGCCAGCAGCTTACTTAGCGGGGGCATCTACGAGCAGTACTTC. It specifies CASSLLSGGIYEQYF.

In its sample, this clonotype was seen a few times. V usage is TRBV7-2 and J usage is TRBJ2-1, with TRBD2 matching over 8 bases. The germline gives CDR1 SGHTA, CDR2 FQGNSA. With V trimmed by 6 bases and J by 7 bases, 11 bases remained unmatched. This CDR3 contains 15 residues. The CDR3 loop is CASSSRVAGKNEQFF. DNA for the CDR3: TGTGCCAGCAGTTCCAGGGTAGCGGGGAAGAATGAGCAGTTCTTC.

The J gene is TRBJ2-4, the V gene TRBV9, with 9 bases aligning to TRBD2. The DNA end favors TRBJ2-7, so the J call may be wrong. Germline-derived CDR1 and CDR2 are SGDLS and YYNGEE. This CDR3 has 16 residues. CDR3 nucleotide sequence: TGTGCCAGCAGCGTAGGGGCGACTAGCGGTTCCTACGAGCAGTACTTC. Residues: CASSVGATSGSYEQYF.

The chain recombines TRBV6-5 with TRBJ2-1; a weak D match, TRBD1 (6 bases). CDR3 length: 14 residues. Trimming shortened V by 2 bases and J by 12 bases, and 17 bases separated the two germline ends. Germline loops: CDR1 MNHEY, CDR2 SVGAGI. CDR3 DNA: TGTGCCAGCAGTTACCGGCAGGGGCTGAGGTGGCAGTTCTTC. This gives the protein CASSYRQGLRWQFF.

This clonotype has at least ten counts. This sequence joins TRBV7-2 and TRBJ2-3, with 8 bases fitting TRBD2. Germline V gene lookup returns CDR1 SGHTA and CDR2 FQGNSA. Losses at the gene ends were 5 bases for V and 1 base for J; bases not matched to a gene: 5. CDR3 size: 15 residues. CDR3: CASSVTAGGTDTQYF. Written as DNA, the CDR3 is TGTGCCAGCAGCGTGACAGCGGGAGGCACAGATACGCAGTATTTT.

CDR3: CASSLRKLNEQFF. CDR3 in DNA: TGTGCCAGCAGTTTGAGGAAATTAAATGAGCAGTTCTTC. V is TRBV12-3 or TRBV12-4 and J is TRBJ2-1, with D hard to call. Deletions cut 3 bases from V and 7 bases from J, with 10 bases between. CDR3 length: 13 residues.

This chain joins TRBV3-1 and TRBJ2-7; 7 bases map to TRBD1. With 6 bases clipped from V and 5 bases from J, the junction kept 10 bases outside the gene matches. Germline V gives CDR1 LGHDT, CDR2 YNNKEL (reference sequence). The CDR3 contains 14 residues. The CDR3 loop reads CASSKGQRLDEQYF. CDR3 sequence (DNA): TGTGCCAGCAGTAAGGGACAGAGGTTGGACGAGCAGTACTTC.

The gene calls are TRBV20-1 and TRBJ1-6; maybe TRBD1 (5 bases). V was clipped by 5 bases and J by 7 bases, with 15 bases between them. The CDR3 runs 14 residues. CDR1 and CDR2 (germline): DFQATT, SNEGSKA (reference sequence). CDR3 DNA: TGCAGTGCTCGAATGACGAGGGGAAATTCACCCCTCCACTTT. Its protein is CSARMTRGNSPLHF.